The 24 T cell receptor beta chains below all came from one sample that was sequenced in a study of blood T cell repertoires in COVID-19. TCRdb's table, derived via immunoSEQ multiplex PCR, lists solely in-frame clones and lacks some. The sample lists 150,000 to 200,000 clones; 82% were seen once. The sequenced sample consisted of PBMCs or T cells enriched from blood (not recorded which). The receptors derive from a woman aged 60-70 years with acute COVID-19.

The V call is TRBV6-4, the J call TRBJ2-1, with 14 bases identical to TRBD2. V shed 5 bases and J 9 bases; nucleotides not matched to a gene: 6. The CDR3 extends over 15 amino acids. Germline CDR1 is MRHNA and CDR2 is SNTAGT. The CDR3 protein is CASSRLAGGNGEQFF. CDR3 nucleotide sequence: TGTGCCAGCAGTAGACTAGCGGGGGGGAACGGTGAGCAGTTCTTC.

The genes are TRBV24-1 and TRBJ1-3; TRBD1 aligns across 10 bases. The CDR3 extends over 19 amino acids. Germline-derived CDR1 and CDR2 are KGHDR and SFDVKD. After removal of 2 bases from V and 0 bases from J, the junction contained 9 bases not matched to a gene. Here the CDR3 DNA reads TGTGCCACCAGTGATTCGGGACAGGGGAATTTGGGCTCTGGAAACACCATATATTTT. The encoded protein is CATSDSGQGNLGSGNTIYF.

The chain uses TRBV20-1 and TRBJ1-1; D is unclear. This CDR3 comprises 11 residues. Trimming removed 3 bases from V and 4 bases from J, with 6 bases in between. In germline, CDR1 is DFQATT, CDR2 SNEGSKA (reference sequence). The CDR3 here is CSASRGTEAFF. The CDR3 region has the DNA TGCAGTGCTAGTCGGGGCACTGAAGCTTTCTTT.

This clone has more than one count but fewer than ten. The genes are TRBV28 and TRBJ2-4; TRBD2 is a possible D gene (6 bases). Trimming pared 5 bases from V and 9 bases from J, leaving 17 bases between. The CDR3 runs 14 residues. Germline lookup yields CDR1 MDHEN and CDR2 SYDVKM. The CDR3 here is CASSPPRDSPIQYF. CDR3 in DNA: TGTGCCAGCAGTCCGCCCCGGGACTCCCCCATTCAGTACTTC.

The J gene is TRBJ1-1, the V gene TRBV6-5, with unresolved D. V shed 2 bases and J shed 6 bases, with 7 bases lying between them. Germline values: CDR1 MNHEY, CDR2 SVGAGI. The CDR3 runs to 12 residues. The CDR3 is CASSYPESEAFF. The CDR3 nucleotides are TGTGCCAGCAGTTACCCCGAGTCTGAAGCTTTCTTT.

The CDR3, as DNA: TGTGCCAGCATCACAGGATCCAGCCCCGATACGCAGTATTTT. It translates to CASITGSSPDTQYF. The chain is built from TRBV28 and TRBJ2-3; weak D call: TRBD1 (5 bases). CDR1 is MDHEN and CDR2 is SYDVKM in the germline V gene. V was pared by 7 bases and J by 6 bases, with 17 bases between. The CDR3 spans 14 residues. The full variable domain, completed using reference TRBV28 and TRBJ2-3, is DVKVTQSSRYLVKRTGEKVFLECVQDMDHENMFWYRQDPGLGLRLIYFSYDVKMKEKGDIPEGYSVSREKKERFSLILESASTNQTSMYLCASITGSSPDTQYFGPGTRLTVL.

The rearrangement joins TRBV7-9 to TRBJ1-5, with TRBD1 matching 7 bases. V lost 5 bases and J lost 5; bases outside the gene matches: 6. The CDR3 is 14 residues long. Germline-derived CDR1 and CDR2 are SEHNR and FQNEAQ (reference sequence). The CDR3 spells CASSGGQPYQPQHF. In DNA form, the CDR3 reads TGTGCCAGCAGCGGGGGACAGCCCTATCAGCCCCAGCATTTT.

The genes are TRBV7-2 and TRBJ2-5; 9 bases are a match to TRBD2. Germline CDR1 and CDR2: SGHTA and FQGNSA. The length of the CDR3 is 16 residues. The junction had 6 bases not matched to a gene; V was cut back by 2 bases and J by 2 bases. The CDR3 DNA is TGTGCCAGCAGCTTACGGCGGGGGGGCGGACAAGAGACCCAGTACTTC. Translating gives CASSLRRGGGQETQYF.

The CDR3 loop is CASSPRSRYGYTF. The CDR3 DNA follows: TGTGCCAGCAGTCCCCGTTCCCGCTATGGCTACACCTTC. This chain links TRBV27 with TRBJ1-2; no reliable D call. V dropped 5 bases and J dropped 4 bases, with 11 bases sitting between them. There are 13 residues in the CDR3. Germline V gene sequence: CDR1 MNHEY, CDR2 SMNVEV (reference sequence).

The chain links TRBV19 to TRBJ2-2; 12 bases align to TRBD2. The germline V gene encodes CDR1 LNHDA and CDR2 SQIVND (reference sequence). This CDR3 has 16 residues. J was trimmed by 1 base and V by 4 bases; bases with no gene match: 1. The CDR3 sequence is CASSTGLAGNTGELFF. In nucleotides, the CDR3 is TGTGCCAGTAGTACGGGACTAGCGGGGAACACCGGGGAGCTGTTTTTT.

This clone was recorded a few times. The chain couples TRBV12-3 or TRBV12-4 to TRBJ1-2; D call uncertain. V was clipped by 3 bases and J by 8 bases, with 10 bases between them. The CDR3 sequence is 12 residues long. The CDR3 here is CASSFIGFGYTF. CDR3 nucleotide sequence: TGTGCCAGCAGTTTTATCGGTTTCGGCTACACCTTC.

This clone was seen more than once but under ten times. This chain links TRBV2 with TRBJ1-1; no clear D gene. Germline V gives CDR1 SNHLY, CDR2 FYNNEI. Deletions cut 4 bases from V and 2 bases from J, with 8 bases between. This CDR3 is 13 amino acids long. In DNA, the CDR3 is TGTGCCAGCAGTGGCGGAGATAACACTGAAGCTTTCTTT. Amino acid sequence: CASSGGDNTEAFF.

This chain uses TRBV4-3 with TRBJ2-2; D unresolved. Germline CDR1 reads LGHNA; CDR2 reads YSLEER. The CDR3 covers 14 residues. V lost 4 bases and J 2 bases, leaving 8 bases between the germline ends. The CDR3 is CASSPPGNTGELFF. CDR3 DNA: TGCGCCAGCAGCCCACCAGGCAACACCGGGGAGCTGTTTTTT.

This chain uses TRBV30 with TRBJ2-3; possible D gene TRBD1, 6 bases. Germline V gives CDR1 GTSNPN, CDR2 SVGIG (reference sequence). The CDR3 extends over 12 amino acids. V lost 5 bases and J lost 2, with 8 bases in between. The CDR3, as DNA: TGTGCCTGGGGGGACAACACAGATACGCAGTATTTT. Its protein product is CAWGDNTDTQYF.

The J gene is TRBJ1-6, the V gene TRBV14; D unresolved. This CDR3 region has 13 residues. The V gene lost 4 bases and the J gene lost 8 bases, with 9 bases spanning the gap. CDR1 SGHDN and CDR2 FVKESK come from the germline V gene. The DNA of the CDR3 is TGTGCCAGCAGCCTGATTGCGGATTCACCCCTCCACTTT. Translating gives CASSLIADSPLHF. The full variable domain, in which reference TRBV14 and TRBJ1-6 provide the parts outside the CDR3, is EAGVTQFPSHSVIEKGQTVTLRCDPISGHDNLYWYRRVMGKEIKFLLHFVKESKQDESGMPNNRFLAERTGGTYSTLKVQPAELEDSGVYFCASSLIADSPLHFGNGTRLTVT.

This clone was found a few times. The chain carries TRBV3-1 (or the pseudogene TRBV3-2) and TRBJ1-1; unclear D gene. The CDR3 totals 15 residues. CDR1 and CDR2 (germline): LGHDT, YNNKEL (reference sequence). With 7 bases removed from V and 6 bases from J, the gap between germline ends came to 21 bases. The DNA for the CDR3 is TGTGCCAGCACCGACCGACCTAGTAGTAGACCTGAAGCTTTCTTT. Translation gives CASTDRPSSRPEAFF.

In its sample, this clone was seen once. The rearrangement uses TRBV2 and TRBJ2-4, with TRBD2 identical over 8 bases. This CDR3 spans 13 amino acids. Germline V gives CDR1 SNHLY, CDR2 FYNNEI. Unmatched junction bases numbered 8, after V lost 6 bases and J lost 10 bases. The DNA of the CDR3 is TGTGCCAGCAGCGGAGGGACTAGTAGAATTCAGTACTTC. This translates into CASSGGTSRIQYF.

This clone was seen a few times. This rearrangement joins TRBV28 to TRBJ1-4; TRBD1 agrees at 8 bases. The germline CDR1 and CDR2 sequences are MDHEN and SYDVKM. V lost 6 bases, J lost 0 bases, and 3 bases stayed unmatched. The CDR3 totals 15 residues. For the CDR3, the DNA is TGTGCCAGCAGAGCGACAGGGGCAACTAATGAAAAACTGTTTTTT. Its translation is CASRATGATNEKLFF.

V usage is TRBV5-1 and J usage is TRBJ1-3; 9 nucleotides match TRBD1. The CDR3 is made up of 13 amino acids. CDR1 and CDR2 from the germline V gene are SGHRS and YFSETQ. V gave up 5 bases and J gave up 7 bases; unmatched junction bases: 4. This CDR3 reads CASSLGTGNTIYF. The CDR3 nucleotides read TGCGCCAGCAGTCTCGGGACAGGGAACACCATATATTTT.

J is TRBJ1-2 and V is TRBV19; tentatively, D is TRBD1 (5 bases). Germline V gives CDR1 LNHDA, CDR2 SQIVND (reference sequence). V was cut by 6 bases and J by 3 bases, with 11 bases left in between. The length of the CDR3 is 13 residues. The CDR3 here is CASRKQADYGYTF. Written as DNA, the CDR3 is TGTGCCAGTAGAAAACAGGCGGACTATGGCTACACCTTC.

The gene calls are TRBV18 and TRBJ2-3; 9 bases match TRBD2. Germline lookup yields CDR1 KGHSH and CDR2 LQKENI. V was clipped by 1 base and J by 3 bases; unmatched bases: 14. The CDR3 has 19 residues. The CDR3, as DNA: TGTGCCAGCTCACCACGGCGGACTAGCGAAATTACGGGGACAGATACGCAGTATTTT. Translation: CASSPRRTSEITGTDTQYF.

This chain uses TRBV9 with TRBJ2-3, with D uncertain. The CDR3 extends over 13 amino acids. Germline V gene lookup returns CDR1 SGDLS and CDR2 YYNGEE. With 4 bases removed from V and 6 bases from J, the gap between germline ends came to 12 bases. As DNA, the CDR3 is TGTGCCAGCAGCTTCTCAGCCGGGGATACGCAGTATTTT. This sequence encodes CASSFSAGDTQYF. Complete variable domain (other parts from reference TRBV9 and TRBJ2-3): DSGVTQTPKHLITATGQRVTLRCSPRSGDLSVYWYQQSLDQGLQFLIQYYNGEERAKGNILERFSAQQFPDLHSELNLSSLELGDSALYFCASSFSAGDTQYFGPGTRLTVL.

The V call is TRBV3-1 (or the pseudogene TRBV3-2), the J call TRBJ1-2; D possibly corresponds to TRBD1 (6 bases). The germline V gene has CDR1 LGHDT and CDR2 YNNKEL (reference sequence). Trimming pared 4 bases from V and 4 bases from J, leaving 19 bases between. The CDR3 is 16 residues long. CDR3 region: CASSPFYGQSPYGYTF. The DNA for the CDR3 is TGTGCCAGCAGCCCTTTCTATGGACAGTCCCCCTATGGCTACACCTTC.

The genes are TRBV19 and TRBJ1-1, with TRBD1 identical over 10 bases. V lost 2 bases and J lost 7; bases outside the gene matches: 10. CDR1 and CDR2 (germline): LNHDA, SQIVND (reference sequence). CDR3 length: 16 residues. The CDR3 is CASSIRWGTGDVEAFF. Written as DNA, the CDR3 is TGTGCCAGTAGTATAAGGTGGGGGACAGGGGACGTTGAAGCTTTCTTT.